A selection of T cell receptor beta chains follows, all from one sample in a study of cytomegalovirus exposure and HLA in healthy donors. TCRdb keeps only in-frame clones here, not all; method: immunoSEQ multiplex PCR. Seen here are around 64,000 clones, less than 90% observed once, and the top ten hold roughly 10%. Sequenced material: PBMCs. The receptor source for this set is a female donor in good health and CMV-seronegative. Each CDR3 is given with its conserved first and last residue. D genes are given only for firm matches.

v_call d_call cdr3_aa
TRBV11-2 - CASSLVAGPAAFF
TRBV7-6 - CASSLAGGLGANGLTF
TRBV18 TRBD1 CASSPQDREPGNTIYF
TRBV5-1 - CASSPSSSSYNEQFF
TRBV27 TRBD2 CASNLLKAGDNEQFF
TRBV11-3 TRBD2 CASSWGGAYNEQFF
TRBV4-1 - CASSQVHAPDSYEQYF
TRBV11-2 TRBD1 CASSLDQGQGVAGELFF
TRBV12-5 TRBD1 CASVGTGRNEAFF
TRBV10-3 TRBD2 CAISESKAGGPADTQYF
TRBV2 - CASSARESTDTQYF
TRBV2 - CASQEAQKNSQYF
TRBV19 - CATRSRGTWDYGYTF
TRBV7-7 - CASGSFSGGQETQYF
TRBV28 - CASTENNQPQHF
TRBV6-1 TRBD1 CASSGTGGLEEQYF
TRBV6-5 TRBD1 CASALIPGRDRKYF
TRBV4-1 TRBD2 CASSQAGTRGEQFF
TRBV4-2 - CASSQVGGWTSTDTQYF
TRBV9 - CASSVGGAGDNEQFF
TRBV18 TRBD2 CASSRGGEQFF
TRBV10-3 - CATSGTGDSYEQYF
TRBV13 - CASSLSLTAQETQYF
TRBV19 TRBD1 CASSKTRGQGITGYNEQFF
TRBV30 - CAWSVGASNQPQHF
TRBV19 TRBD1 CAKRQGRVDEQYF
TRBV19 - CAKLLDSPLHF
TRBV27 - CASSLRSMNTEAFF
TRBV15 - CATSRGRSSSYEQYF
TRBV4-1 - CASSQARGSAYEQYF
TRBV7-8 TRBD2 CASSEGLAGGYDRDTQYF
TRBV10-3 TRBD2 CAISRGLAGVRFDEQYF
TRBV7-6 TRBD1 CASSRTGERETQYF
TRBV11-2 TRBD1 CASSPTGGINSPLHF
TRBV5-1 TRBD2 CASSGTSGGAGEQFF
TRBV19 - CASLGGSRGYTF
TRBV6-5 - CASAGDGANEKLFF
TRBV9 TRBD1 CASSGGTGVQFNYGYTF
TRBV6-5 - CASSYGAVNSPLHF
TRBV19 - CASSITRTAKMNTEAFF
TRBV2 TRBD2 CASSPRSGGAGYEQYF
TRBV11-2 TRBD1 CASSARPPGQFTEAFF
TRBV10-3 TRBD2 CAISQGLAGVKYNEQFF
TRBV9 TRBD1 CASSGGQGLWETQYF
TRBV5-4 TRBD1 CASSLPGQGTTEAFF
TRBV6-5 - CASSNRLNTEAFF
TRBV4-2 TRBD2 CASSQDLWPLLAGGSGTDTQYF
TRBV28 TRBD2 CASRALAASTDTQYF
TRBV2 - CASSAEANQPQHF